The rows below give T cell receptor beta chains drawn from one sample of a study of regulatory T cells in long-lasting Graves disease. TCRdb fed the multiplex PCR reads into MiXCR, producing one record per CDR3 protein. The sample lists 350,000 to 450,000 distinct CDR3 sequences, approximately 23% occurring once. The sample was peripheral blood mononuclear cells (PBMCs), taken when the disease was refractory, from a patient treated with antithyroid drugs. These receptor sequences come from a middle-aged woman with Graves disease. Both conserved end residues are part of each CDR3. Each record gives: CDR3 DNA, CDR3 protein, J gene, V gene, D gene, clone size. D genes are given only for firm matches. Where a row states a size, it is once, few, many or the class of an expanded clone; other rows omit it.

CDR3nt: TGTGCCAGCAGTTTGTCCTCTCGTGTACAGTTCTTC
CDR3aa: CASSLSSRVQFF
j_gene: TRBJ2-1
v_gene: TRBV12-3/TRBV12-4
d_gene: .
abundance: few

CDR3nt: TGTGCCAGCAGGGGCCAGGTGATTTCCTACGAGCAGTACTTC
CDR3aa: CASRGQVISYEQYF
j_gene: TRBJ2-7
v_gene: TRBV28
d_gene: .
abundance: many

CDR3nt: TGTGCCAGCAGTTACGACCCCCAGGGAGCCAAAAACATTCAGTACTTC
CDR3aa: CASSYDPQGAKNIQYF
j_gene: TRBJ2-4
v_gene: TRBV6-2/TRBV6-3
d_gene: .
abundance: few

CDR3nt: TGTGCCAGCAGCTCGATTGGGACGGACTCCTACGAGCAGTACTTC
CDR3aa: CASSSIGTDSYEQYF
j_gene: TRBJ2-7
v_gene: TRBV11-1
d_gene: .
abundance: many

CDR3nt: TGTGCCAGCAGTTCCCTCAGGGAGCCTTTGGGTGGCTACACCTTC
CDR3aa: CASSSLREPLGGYTF
j_gene: TRBJ1-2
v_gene: TRBV28
d_gene: .
abundance: few

CDR3nt: TGCAGTGCTAGAGAGGGTTTCCTCCCCTACGAGCAGTACTTC
CDR3aa: CSAREGFLPYEQYF
j_gene: TRBJ2-7
v_gene: TRBV20-1
d_gene: .
abundance: few

CDR3nt: TGTGCCAGCAGTAACAGGGGGACTAGCGGGAGATCAAGCGTACAAGAGACCCAGTACTTC
CDR3aa: CASSNRGTSGRSSVQETQYF
j_gene: TRBJ2-5
v_gene: TRBV28
d_gene: TRBD2
abundance: .

CDR3nt: TGTGCCACCAGTGATTCGGGGCCCTCTGGGGCCAACGTCCTGACTTTC
CDR3aa: CATSDSGPSGANVLTF
j_gene: TRBJ2-6
v_gene: TRBV24-1
d_gene: .
abundance: .

CDR3nt: TGTGCCAGCAGTTACTCACGGGGTCACGAGCGGTACTTC
CDR3aa: CASSYSRGHERYF
j_gene: TRBJ2-7
v_gene: TRBV6-2/TRBV6-3
d_gene: .
abundance: .

CDR3nt: TGTGCCAGCAGCCAAGATAGAGGACTAGCTGGGCACGAGCAGTACTTC
CDR3aa: CASSQDRGLAGHEQYF
j_gene: TRBJ2-7
v_gene: TRBV14
d_gene: TRBD2
abundance: .

CDR3nt: TGTGCCAGCAGTGAAGCGACAGGGAATTCACCCCTCCACTTT
CDR3aa: CASSEATGNSPLHF
j_gene: TRBJ1-6
v_gene: TRBV2
d_gene: TRBD1
abundance: many

CDR3nt: TGTGCCAGCAAAAACCGACAGGGTCTAACTGGGGACAATCAGCCCCAGCATTTT
CDR3aa: CASKNRQGLTGDNQPQHF
j_gene: TRBJ1-5
v_gene: TRBV28
d_gene: TRBD1
abundance: few

CDR3nt: TGTGCCAGCAGTTACCGGGACAGGGGAACCTATAGCAATCAGCCCCAGCATTTT
CDR3aa: CASSYRDRGTYSNQPQHF
j_gene: TRBJ1-5
v_gene: TRBV6-9
d_gene: TRBD1
abundance: .

CDR3nt: TGCAGTGCTGGAGGACAGGTCAACGAGCAGTACTTC
CDR3aa: CSAGGQVNEQYF
j_gene: TRBJ2-7
v_gene: TRBV20-1
d_gene: TRBD1
abundance: many

CDR3nt: TGTGCCAGCAGCCCACCCACGTTAGCGGGAGGGCCAGTCAATGAGCAGTTCTTC
CDR3aa: CASSPPTLAGGPVNEQFF
j_gene: TRBJ2-1
v_gene: TRBV28
d_gene: TRBD2
abundance: once

CDR3nt: TGTGCCAGCAGGGACAGCGGGATCAACACTGAAGCTTTCTTT
CDR3aa: CASRDSGINTEAFF
j_gene: TRBJ1-1
v_gene: TRBV13
d_gene: .
abundance: few

CDR3nt: TGTGCCTGGAGTTCCCTCGGACTAGCGGGAGTCTTATCTTTTAGCGAGCAGTACTTC
CDR3aa: CAWSSLGLAGVLSFSEQYF
j_gene: TRBJ2-7
v_gene: TRBV30
d_gene: TRBD2
abundance: .

CDR3nt: TGTGCCAGCAGTCCCGCAGGTTTGGATACGCAGTATTTT
CDR3aa: CASSPAGLDTQYF
j_gene: TRBJ2-3
v_gene: TRBV27
d_gene: .
abundance: .